The clone carrying this T cell receptor (beta chain) was observed a few times. What it binds is unknown. This specimen comes from a study of CD8+ T cells in alopecia areata. Findings and caveats of the study: Scalp sample data also include resident alphabeta T cells from normal skin. Although TCR sharing was seen in mice, sharing across patients was less clear, possibly for HLA-related reasons.

Germline lookup yields CDR1 SQVTM and CDR2 ANQGSEA. The CDR3 runs to 11 residues. The ends were cut back, 3 bases at V and 6 bases at J, with 8 bases in the middle. Investigators isolated RNA and reverse transcribed it into cDNA to act as the sequencing template. Method: immunoSEQ multiplex PCR; TCRdb's copy keeps in-frame clones and lacks some. The sample records roughly 35,000 clones, approximately 58% being singletons. Collected material from alopecia areata patients comprised lesional scalp punch biopsies and peripheral blood. From PBMCs, CD4+ and CD8+ T cells were sorted. The sequence derives from a human donor with alopecia areata. Material: NKG2D-high CD8+ T cells sorted from blood. The chain joins TRBV29-1 to TRBJ1-2; D gene unclear. In DNA, the CDR3 is TGCAGCGTTGAGGGCGTCCATGGCTACACCTTC. Protein sequence: CSVEGVHGYTF.